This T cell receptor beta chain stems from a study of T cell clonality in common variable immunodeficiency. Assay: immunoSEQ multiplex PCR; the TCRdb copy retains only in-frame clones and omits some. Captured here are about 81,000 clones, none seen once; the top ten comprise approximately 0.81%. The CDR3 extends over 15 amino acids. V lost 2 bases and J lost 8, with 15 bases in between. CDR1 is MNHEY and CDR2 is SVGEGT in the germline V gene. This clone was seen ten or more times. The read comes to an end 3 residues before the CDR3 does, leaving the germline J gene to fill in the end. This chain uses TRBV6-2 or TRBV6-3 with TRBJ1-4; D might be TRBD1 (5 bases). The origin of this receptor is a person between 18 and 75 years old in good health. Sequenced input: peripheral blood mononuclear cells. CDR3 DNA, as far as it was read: TGTGCCAGCAGTTACGCCCGAGGGGAAAGAGAAAAA. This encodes CASSYARGEREK. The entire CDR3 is CASSYARGEREKLFF.